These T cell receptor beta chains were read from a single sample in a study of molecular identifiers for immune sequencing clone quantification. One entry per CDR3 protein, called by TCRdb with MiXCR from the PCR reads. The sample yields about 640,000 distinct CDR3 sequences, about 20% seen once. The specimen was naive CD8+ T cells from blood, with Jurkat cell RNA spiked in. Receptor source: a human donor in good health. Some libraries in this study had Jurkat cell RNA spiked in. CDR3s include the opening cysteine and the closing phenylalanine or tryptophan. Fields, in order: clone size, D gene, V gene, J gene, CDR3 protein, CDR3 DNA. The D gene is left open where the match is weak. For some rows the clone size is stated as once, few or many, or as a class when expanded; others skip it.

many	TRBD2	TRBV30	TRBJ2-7	CAWSLAGVSEQYF	TGTGCCTGGAGTCTAGCGGGAGTTTCTGAGCAGTACTTC
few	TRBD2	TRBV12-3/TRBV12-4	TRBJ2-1	CASSLPPGLAGNEQSF	TGTGCCAGCAGTCTCCCTCCGGGACTAGCGGGCAATGAGCAGTCCTTC
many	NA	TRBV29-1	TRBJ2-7	CSARGQSSYEQYF	TGCAGCGCGCGGGGACAGAGCTCCTACGAGCAGTACTTC
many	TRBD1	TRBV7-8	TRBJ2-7	CASSLESGTGLYEQYF	TGTGCCAGCAGCTTAGAGTCGGGGACAGGTCTTTACGAGCAGTACTTC
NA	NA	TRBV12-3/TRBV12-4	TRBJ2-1	CASRPPGLNNEQFF	TGTGCCAGCAGACCTCCGGGACTTAACAATGAGCAGTTCTTC
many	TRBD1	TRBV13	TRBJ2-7	CASSGEKTGGTYEQYF	TGTGCCAGCAGCGGGGAGAAGACAGGGGGCACCTACGAGCAGTACTTC
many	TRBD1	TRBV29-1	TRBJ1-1	CSVVPTGIAFF	TGCAGCGTTGTCCCGACAGGGATCGCTTTCTTT
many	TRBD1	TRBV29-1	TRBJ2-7	CSVKYRGVNEQYF	TGCAGCGTTAAATACAGGGGGGTCAACGAGCAGTACTTC
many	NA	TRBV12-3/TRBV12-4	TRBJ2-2	CASSLRRVRTGELFF	TGTGCCAGCAGTTTAAGGAGAGTGAGAACCGGGGAGCTGTTTTTT
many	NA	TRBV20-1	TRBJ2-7	CSARDVTSLFSYEQYF	TGCAGTGCTAGAGATGTGACTAGTTTATTCTCCTACGAGCAGTACTTC
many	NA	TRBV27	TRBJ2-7	CASTHPLERAYYEQYF	TGTGCCAGCACCCACCCTCTCGAGCGAGCCTATTACGAGCAGTACTTC
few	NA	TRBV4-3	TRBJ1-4	CASSRERGFNEKLFF	TGCGCCAGCAGCCGAGAACGAGGATTTAATGAAAAACTGTTTTTT
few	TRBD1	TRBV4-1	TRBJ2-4	CASSLRTGPDIQYF	TGCGCCAGCAGCCTACGGACAGGGCCGGACATTCAGTACTTC
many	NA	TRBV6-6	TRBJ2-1	CAITLGAYNEQFF	TGTGCCATCACACTCGGGGCCTACAATGAGCAGTTCTTC
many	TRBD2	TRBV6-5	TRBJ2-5	CASSGLAGATQHQETQYF	TGTGCCAGCAGTGGACTAGCGGGGGCGACACAGCACCAAGAGACCCAGTACTTC
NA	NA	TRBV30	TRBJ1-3	CACPLGGLGRNTIYF	TGTGCCTGCCCTCTTGGTGGCCTGGGGAGAAACACCATATATTTT
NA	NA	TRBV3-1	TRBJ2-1	CASSQDPFRLVDEQFF	TGTGCCAGCAGCCAAGACCCCTTCCGACTCGTCGATGAGCAGTTCTTC
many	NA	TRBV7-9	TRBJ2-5	CASSPLGGQETQYF	TGTGCCAGCAGCCCGCTAGGGGGCCAAGAGACCCAGTACTTC
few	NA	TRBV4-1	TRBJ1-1	CASSQDPLNRMNTEAFF	TGCGCCAGCAGCCAAGATCCCCTCAACCGCATGAACACTGAAGCTTTCTTT
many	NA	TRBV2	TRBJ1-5	CASRPKGGRDQPQHF	TGTGCCAGCCGGCCCAAGGGAGGACGGGATCAGCCCCAGCATTTT
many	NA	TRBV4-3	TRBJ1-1	CASSRGPSEAFF	TGCGCCAGCAGCCGCGGGCCGTCTGAAGCTTTCTTT
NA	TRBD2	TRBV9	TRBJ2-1	CASNGEGSSYNEQFF	TGTGCCAGCAACGGGGAGGGAAGCTCCTACAATGAGCAGTTCTTC
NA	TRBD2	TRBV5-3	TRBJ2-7	CVSSHGTSEREQYF	TGTGTCAGCAGCCACGGGACTAGCGAAAGGGAGCAGTACTTC
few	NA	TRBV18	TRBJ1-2	CASSPPSGTYGYTF	TGTGCCAGCTCACCACCGTCTGGGACCTATGGCTACACCTTC
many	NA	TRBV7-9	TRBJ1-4	CASEALHGSSEKLFF	TGTGCCAGCGAAGCCCTCCATGGGAGTAGCGAAAAACTGTTTTTT
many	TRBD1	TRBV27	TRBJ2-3	CASSFVQGGTDTQYF	TGTGCCAGCAGTTTTGTACAGGGGGGCACAGATACGCAGTATTTT
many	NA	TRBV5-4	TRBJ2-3	CASSLDTQNTDTQYF	TGTGCCAGCAGCTTGGACACCCAAAACACAGATACGCAGTATTTT
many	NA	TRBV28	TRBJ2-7	CASSPLVTGSYYEQYF	TGTGCCAGCAGCCCCCTTGTCACCGGGAGTTATTACGAGCAGTACTTC
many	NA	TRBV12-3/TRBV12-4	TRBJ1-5	CASSLGAGSQPQHF	TGTGCCAGCAGTTTAGGGGCAGGGAGTCAGCCCCAGCATTTT
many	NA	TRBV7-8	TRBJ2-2	CASSLGWGDNTGELFF	TGTGCCAGCAGCTTAGGCTGGGGGGATAACACCGGGGAGCTGTTTTTT
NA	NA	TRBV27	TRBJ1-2	CANSPLGGAFYGYTF	TGTGCCAACAGTCCCCTGGGTGGGGCCTTCTATGGCTACACCTTC
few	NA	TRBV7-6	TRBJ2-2	CAAKLNTGELFF	TGTGCCGCTAAACTGAACACCGGGGAGCTGTTTTTT
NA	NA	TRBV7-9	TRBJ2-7	CASRLGQIYEQYF	TGTGCCAGCCGCTTAGGACAGATCTACGAGCAGTACTTC
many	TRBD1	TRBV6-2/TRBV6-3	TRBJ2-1	CASSFWGQNEQFF	TGTGCCAGCAGTTTTTGGGGACAGAATGAGCAGTTCTTC